A single T cell receptor (beta chain) is shown here with its context. What it binds is unknown. As for time point: week 5, during vaccination. The vaccine gave 300 ug of a 20-mer mutant IDH1 peptide subcutaneously per dose. Donor tumors were new WHO grade 3 or 4 IDH1-mutant, ATRX-lost astrocytomas. The data originate from a study of a mutant IDH1 vaccine in newly diagnosed glioma. As for the study in general: Pretreatment consisted of radiotherapy, temozolomide, or both, with most receiving both.

Sequencing used immunoSEQ multiplex PCR; TCRdb keeps in-frame clones, though not all of them. The sample contains tens of thousands of clones, approximately 79% of which appear only once. Trimming stripped 4 bases from V and 2 bases from J, with 6 bases between. From germline, CDR1 is SGHTA and CDR2 FQGNSA. This CDR3 is built from 12 residues. The sample was PBMCs, taken from a glioma patient whose treatment included an IDH1 peptide vaccine. This chain connects TRBV7-2 to TRBJ2-7, with unresolved D. This TCR came from a woman aged 45-65 years with glioma. The CDR3 here is CASSSGAYEQYF. CDR3 nucleotides: TGTGCCAGCAGCTCGGGTGCCTACGAGCAGTACTTC.